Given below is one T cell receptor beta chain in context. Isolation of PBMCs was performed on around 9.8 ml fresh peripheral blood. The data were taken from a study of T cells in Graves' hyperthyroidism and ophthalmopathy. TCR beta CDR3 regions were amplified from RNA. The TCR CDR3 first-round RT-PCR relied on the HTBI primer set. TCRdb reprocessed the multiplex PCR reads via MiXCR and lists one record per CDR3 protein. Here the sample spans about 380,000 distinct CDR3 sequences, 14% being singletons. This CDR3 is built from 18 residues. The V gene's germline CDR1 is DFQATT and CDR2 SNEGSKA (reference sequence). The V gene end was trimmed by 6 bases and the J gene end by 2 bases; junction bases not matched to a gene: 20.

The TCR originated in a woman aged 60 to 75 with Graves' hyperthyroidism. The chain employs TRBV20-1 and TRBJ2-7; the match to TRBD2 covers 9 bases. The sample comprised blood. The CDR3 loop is CSARRQGQTSGDPYEQYF. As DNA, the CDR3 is TGCAGTGCCCGTCGACAGGGACAGACTAGCGGCGATCCCTACGAGCAGTACTTC.